This T cell receptor beta chain was retrieved from a study of patients and donors after allogeneic stem cell transplantation. Germline V gene lookup returns CDR1 LNHDA and CDR2 SQIVND (reference sequence). The J segment lost 2 bases and the V segment lost 4 bases, leaving 7 bases of the junction unmatched. This CDR3 has 16 residues. TCRdb analysed the RT-PCR reads with MiXCR anew, one entry per CDR3 protein. The repertoire consists of roughly 940,000 distinct CDR3 sequences, with approximately 19% occurring once and the leading ten covering around 6%. The chain combines TRBV19 with TRBJ1-2; 10 bases match TRBD1. The material sequenced was blood, either unsorted or a sorted T cell fraction (not recorded which). The sequence was obtained from a human donor who was either an allogeneic HSCT recipient or a stem cell or donor lymphocyte infusion donor (not recorded which). It is not recorded whose cells these are; they may come from a transplant donor. The CDR3 protein is CASSTRTGGINYGYTF. CDR3 coding DNA: TGTGCCAGTAGTACCCGGACAGGGGGAATAAACTATGGCTACACCTTC.